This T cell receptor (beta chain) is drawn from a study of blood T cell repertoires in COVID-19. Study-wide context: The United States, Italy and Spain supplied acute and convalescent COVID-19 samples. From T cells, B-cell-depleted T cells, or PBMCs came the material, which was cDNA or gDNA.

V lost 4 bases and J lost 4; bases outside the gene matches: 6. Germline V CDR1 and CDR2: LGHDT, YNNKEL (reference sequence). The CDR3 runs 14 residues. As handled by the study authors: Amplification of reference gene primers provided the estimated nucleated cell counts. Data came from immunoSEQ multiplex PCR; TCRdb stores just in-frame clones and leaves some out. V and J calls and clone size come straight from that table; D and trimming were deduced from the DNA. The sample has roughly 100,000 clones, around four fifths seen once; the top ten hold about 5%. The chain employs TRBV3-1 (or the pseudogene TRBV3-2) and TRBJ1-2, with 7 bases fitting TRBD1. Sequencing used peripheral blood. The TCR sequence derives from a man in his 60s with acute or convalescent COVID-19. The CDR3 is CASSPDRYAYGYTF. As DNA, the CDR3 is TGTGCCAGCAGCCCGGACAGGTATGCCTATGGCTACACCTTC.